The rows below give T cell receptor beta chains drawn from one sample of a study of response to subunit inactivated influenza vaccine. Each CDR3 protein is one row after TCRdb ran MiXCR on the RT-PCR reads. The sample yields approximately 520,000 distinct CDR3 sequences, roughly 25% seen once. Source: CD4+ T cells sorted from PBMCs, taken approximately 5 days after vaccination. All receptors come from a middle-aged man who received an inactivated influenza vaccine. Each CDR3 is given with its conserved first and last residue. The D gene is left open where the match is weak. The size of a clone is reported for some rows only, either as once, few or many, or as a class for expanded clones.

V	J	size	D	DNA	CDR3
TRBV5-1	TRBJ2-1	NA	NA	TGCGCCAGCAGCTTGTTACAGGGCGACAATGAGCAGTTCTTC	CASSLLQGDNEQFF
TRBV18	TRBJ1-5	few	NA	TGTGCCAGCTCACCCGCTAAAGATCAGCCCCAGCATTTT	CASSPAKDQPQHF
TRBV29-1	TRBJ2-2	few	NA	TGCAGCGTTGCGGCAGTTCTTCCCGGGGAGCTGTTTTTT	CSVAAVLPGELFF
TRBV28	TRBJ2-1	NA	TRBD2	TGTGCCAGCACCCCGGGGGGGGCGTTTAACAATGAGCAGTTCTTC	CASTPGGAFNNEQFF
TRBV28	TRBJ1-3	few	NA	TGTGCCAGCAGTCCGCCAGTACACTCTGGAAACACCATATATTTT	CASSPPVHSGNTIYF
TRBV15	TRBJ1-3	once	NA	TGTGCCACCAGCAGAGATTTCAGCTCTGGAAACACCATATATTTT	CATSRDFSSGNTIYF
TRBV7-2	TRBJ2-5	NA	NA	TGTGCCAGCAGCTTAGCGGTCTTGGAGGGGCGAGAGACCCAGTACTTC	CASSLAVLEGRETQYF
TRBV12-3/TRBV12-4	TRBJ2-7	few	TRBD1	TGTGCCAGCAGTTCCAGGGGGCGCGGAGAGCAGTACTTC	CASSSRGRGEQYF
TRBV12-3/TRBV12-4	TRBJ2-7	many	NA	TGTGCCAGCAGTTTACAGTCCTACGAGCAGTACTTC	CASSLQSYEQYF
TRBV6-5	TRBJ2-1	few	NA	TGTGCCAGCAGTTACTCGAGAGGGGGGAGAAAGTTCTTC	CASSYSRGGRKFF
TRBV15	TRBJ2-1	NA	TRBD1	TGTGCCACCAGGGCCTCCGTCGCCGGGACAGGATTTTACAATGAGCAGTTCTTC	CATRASVAGTGFYNEQFF
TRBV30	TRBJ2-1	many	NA	TGTGCCTGGGAGGGGGGTCATGTCTTTCTAGGTGAGCAGTTCTTC	CAWEGGHVFLGEQFF
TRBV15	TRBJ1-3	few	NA	TGTGCCACCAGCACGACAGGAGGGGACACCATATATTTT	CATSTTGGDTIYF
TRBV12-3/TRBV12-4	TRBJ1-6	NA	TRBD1	TGTGCCAGCAGCCAGACAGGGGGCAGGGGTGGTTCACCCCTCCACTTT	CASSQTGGRGGSPLHF
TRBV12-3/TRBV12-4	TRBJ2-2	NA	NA	TGTGCCACAAGAGATTCGTTCGGGGAGCTGTTTTTT	CATRDSFGELFF
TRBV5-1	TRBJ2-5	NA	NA	TGCGCCAGCAGCTTGGGGGGTTTCGAAGAGACCCAGTACTTC	CASSLGGFEETQYF
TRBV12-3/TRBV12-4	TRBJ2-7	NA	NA	TGTGCCAGCAGGCTAGGAGGGGGTGGTTTCTACGAGCAGTACTTC	CASRLGGGGFYEQYF
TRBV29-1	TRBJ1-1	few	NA	TGCAGCGTTGAACAAACGTTTCGGACTGAAGCTTTCTTT	CSVEQTFRTEAFF
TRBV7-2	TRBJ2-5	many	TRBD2	TGTGCCAGCAGTACATCTAGCGGGAGTCGGGAGACCCAGTACTTC	CASSTSSGSRETQYF
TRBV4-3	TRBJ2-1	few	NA	TGCGCCAGCAGCCTGGATAGGGGGGGCCCGTCTGAGCAGTTCTTC	CASSLDRGGPSEQFF
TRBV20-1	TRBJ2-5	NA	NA	TGCAGTGCTAGAGATCCCCTGACCGAGACCCAGTACTTC	CSARDPLTETQYF